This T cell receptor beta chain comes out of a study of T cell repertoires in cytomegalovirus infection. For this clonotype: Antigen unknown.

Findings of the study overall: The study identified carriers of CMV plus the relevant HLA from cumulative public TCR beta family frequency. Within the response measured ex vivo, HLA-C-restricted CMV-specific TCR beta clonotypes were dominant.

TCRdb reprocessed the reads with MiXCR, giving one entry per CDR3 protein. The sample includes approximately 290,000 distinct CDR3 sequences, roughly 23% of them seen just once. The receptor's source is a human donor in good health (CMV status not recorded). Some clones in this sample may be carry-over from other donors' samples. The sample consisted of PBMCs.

The CDR3 coding sequence is TGTGCCATCAGCCCGGGGGGTGCCCCTAGGTTCTTC. Amino acids: CAISPGGAPRFF. V usage is TRBV10-3 and J usage is TRBJ2-1; TRBD2 aligns across 7 bases. The CDR3 has 12 residues. V trimming: 6 bases; J trimming: 15 bases; junction bases outside the gene matches: 11. Looked up from germline, CDR1 is ENHRY and CDR2 is SYGVKD.